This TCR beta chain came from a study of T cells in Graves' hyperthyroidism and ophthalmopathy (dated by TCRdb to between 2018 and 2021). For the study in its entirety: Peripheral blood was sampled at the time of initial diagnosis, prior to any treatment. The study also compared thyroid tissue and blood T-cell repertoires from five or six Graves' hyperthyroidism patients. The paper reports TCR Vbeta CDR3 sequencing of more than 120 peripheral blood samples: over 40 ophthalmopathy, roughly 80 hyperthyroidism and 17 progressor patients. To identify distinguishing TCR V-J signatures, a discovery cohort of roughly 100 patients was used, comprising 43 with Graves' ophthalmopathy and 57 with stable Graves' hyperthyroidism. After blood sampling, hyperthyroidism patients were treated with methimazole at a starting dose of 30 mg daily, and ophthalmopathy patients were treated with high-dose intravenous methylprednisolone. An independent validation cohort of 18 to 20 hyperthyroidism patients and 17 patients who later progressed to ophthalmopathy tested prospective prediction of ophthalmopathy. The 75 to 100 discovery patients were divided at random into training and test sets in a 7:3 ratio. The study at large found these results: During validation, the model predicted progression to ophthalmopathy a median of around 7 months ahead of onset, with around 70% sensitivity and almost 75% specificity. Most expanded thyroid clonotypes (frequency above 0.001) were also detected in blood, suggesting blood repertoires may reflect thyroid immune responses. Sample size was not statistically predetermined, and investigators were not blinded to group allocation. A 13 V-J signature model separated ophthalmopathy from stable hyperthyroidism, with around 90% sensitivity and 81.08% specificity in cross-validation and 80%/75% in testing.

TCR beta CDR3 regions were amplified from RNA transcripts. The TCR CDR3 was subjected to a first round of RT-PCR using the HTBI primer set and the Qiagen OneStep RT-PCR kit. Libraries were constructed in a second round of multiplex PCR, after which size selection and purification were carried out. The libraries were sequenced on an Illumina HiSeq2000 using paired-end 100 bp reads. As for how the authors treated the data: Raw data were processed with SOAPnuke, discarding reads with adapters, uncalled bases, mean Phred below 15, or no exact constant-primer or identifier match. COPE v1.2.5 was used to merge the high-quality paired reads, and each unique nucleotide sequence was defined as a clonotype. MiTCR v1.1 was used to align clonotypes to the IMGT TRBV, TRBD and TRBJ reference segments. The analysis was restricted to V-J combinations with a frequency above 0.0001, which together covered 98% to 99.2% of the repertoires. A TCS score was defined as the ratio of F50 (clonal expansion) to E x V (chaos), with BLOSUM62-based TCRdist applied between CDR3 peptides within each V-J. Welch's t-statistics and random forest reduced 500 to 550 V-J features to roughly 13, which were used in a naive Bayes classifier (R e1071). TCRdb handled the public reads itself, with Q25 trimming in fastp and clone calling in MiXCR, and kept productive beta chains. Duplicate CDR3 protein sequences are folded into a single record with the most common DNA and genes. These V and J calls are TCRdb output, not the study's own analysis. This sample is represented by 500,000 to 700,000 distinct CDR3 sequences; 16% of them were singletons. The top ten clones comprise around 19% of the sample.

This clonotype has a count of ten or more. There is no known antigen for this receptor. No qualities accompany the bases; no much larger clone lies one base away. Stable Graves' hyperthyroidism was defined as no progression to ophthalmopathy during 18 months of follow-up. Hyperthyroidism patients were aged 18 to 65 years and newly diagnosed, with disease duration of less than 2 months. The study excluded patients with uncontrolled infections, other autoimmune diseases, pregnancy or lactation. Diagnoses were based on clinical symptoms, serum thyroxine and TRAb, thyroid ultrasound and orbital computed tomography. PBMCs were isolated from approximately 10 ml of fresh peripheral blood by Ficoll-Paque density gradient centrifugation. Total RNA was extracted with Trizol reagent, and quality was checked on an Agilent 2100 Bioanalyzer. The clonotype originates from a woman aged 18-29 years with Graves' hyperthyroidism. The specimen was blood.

The CDR3 in this case is CASSRGTGSTDTQYF. The sequenced DNA: TGTGCCAGCAGTCGCGGGACAGGGAGCACAGATACGCAGTATTTT. The sequence is built from TRBV11-3 and TRBJ2-3, with TRBD1 matching 9 junction bases. Compared with germline, V lacks 6 bases and J lacks 0 bases; bases without a gene match: 4. CDR1 and CDR2, looked up from the germline V gene, are SGHNT and YENEEA. From cysteine to phenylalanine, the CDR3 is 15 amino acids long. Only the CDR3 DNA stays, 45 bases, in frame from base 1. Joined to the reference TRBV11-3 and TRBJ2-3 proteins, this CDR3 gives the full variable domain: EAGVVQSPRYKIIEKKQPVAFWCNPISGHNTLYWYLQNLGQGPELLIRYENEEAVDDSQLPKDRFSAERLKGVDSTLKIQPAELGDSAVYLCASSRGTGSTDTQYFGPGTRLTVL.